The T cell receptor (beta chain) described here comes from a study of blood T cell repertoires in COVID-19. For the study at large: Whether acute or convalescent, the COVID-19 samples came from the United States, Italy and Spain.

The germline V gene encodes CDR1 GTSNPN and CDR2 SVGIG (reference sequence). The CDR3 spans 17 residues. V was clipped by 3 bases and J by 0 bases, with 15 bases between them. Assay: immunoSEQ multiplex PCR; the TCRdb copy retains only in-frame clones and omits some. The sample lists roughly 290,000 clones, 90% occurring once. Those enrolled, adults aged roughly 18 to 100 years, came from around 24 US areas. Assignment of participants to cohorts was predicated upon participant-reported clinical history. This sequence was found in a woman aged 18-29 years with acute COVID-19. The chain couples TRBV30 to TRBJ1-6; a weak D match, TRBD1 (5 bases). The sequenced material came from PBMCs or T cells enriched from blood (not recorded which). The CDR3 DNA is TGTGCCTGGAGGATGACAGAAAGTACCTCCTATAATTCACCCCTCCACTTT. It is translated as CAWRMTESTSYNSPLHF.